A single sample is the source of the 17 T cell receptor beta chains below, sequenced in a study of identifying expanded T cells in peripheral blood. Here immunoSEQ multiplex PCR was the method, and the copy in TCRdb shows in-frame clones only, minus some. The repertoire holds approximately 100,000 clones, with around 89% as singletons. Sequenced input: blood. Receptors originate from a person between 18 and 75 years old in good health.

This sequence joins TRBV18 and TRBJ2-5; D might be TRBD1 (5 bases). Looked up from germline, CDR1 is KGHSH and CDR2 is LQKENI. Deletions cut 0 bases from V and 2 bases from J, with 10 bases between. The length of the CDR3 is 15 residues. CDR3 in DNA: TGTGCCAGCTCACCACCAGGCAGGGTTCAAGAGACCCAGTACTTC. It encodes CASSPPGRVQETQYF.

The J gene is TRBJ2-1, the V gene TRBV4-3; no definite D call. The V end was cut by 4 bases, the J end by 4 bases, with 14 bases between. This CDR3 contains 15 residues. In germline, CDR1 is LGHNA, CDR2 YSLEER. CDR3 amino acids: CASSRYGNGYNEQFF. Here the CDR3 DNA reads TGCGCCAGCAGCCGATATGGGAACGGGTACAATGAGCAGTTCTTC.

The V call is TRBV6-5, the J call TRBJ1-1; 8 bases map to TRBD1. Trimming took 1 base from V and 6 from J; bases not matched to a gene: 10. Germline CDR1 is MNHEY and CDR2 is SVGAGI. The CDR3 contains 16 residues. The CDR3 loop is CASSYLGVAGGPEAFF. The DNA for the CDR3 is TGTGCCAGCAGTTACTTGGGTGTGGCAGGGGGCCCTGAAGCTTTCTTT.

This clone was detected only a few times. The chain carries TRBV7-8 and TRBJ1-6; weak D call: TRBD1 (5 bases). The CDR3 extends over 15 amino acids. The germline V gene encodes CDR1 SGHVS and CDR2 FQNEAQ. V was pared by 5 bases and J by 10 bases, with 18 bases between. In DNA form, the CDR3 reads TGTGCCAGCAGCCCTCTTGCCGGGTCAGGGTCACCCCTCCACTTT. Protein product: CASSPLAGSGSPLHF.

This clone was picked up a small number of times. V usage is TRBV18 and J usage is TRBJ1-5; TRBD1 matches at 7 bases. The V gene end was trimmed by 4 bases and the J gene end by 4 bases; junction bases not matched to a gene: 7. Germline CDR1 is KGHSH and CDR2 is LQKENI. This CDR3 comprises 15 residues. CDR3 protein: CASSLATGFNQPQHF. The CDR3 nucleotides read TGTGCCAGCTCACTCGCGACAGGGTTTAATCAGCCCCAGCATTTT. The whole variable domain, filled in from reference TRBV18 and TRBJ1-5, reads NAGVMQNPRHLVRRRGQEARLRCSPMKGHSHVYWYRQLPEEGLKFMVYLQKENIIDESGMPKERFSAEFPKEGPSILRIQQVVRGDSAAYFCASSLATGFNQPQHFGDGTRLSIL.

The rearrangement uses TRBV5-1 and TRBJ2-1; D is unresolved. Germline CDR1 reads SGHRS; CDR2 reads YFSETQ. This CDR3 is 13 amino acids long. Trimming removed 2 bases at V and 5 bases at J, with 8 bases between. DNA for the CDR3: TGCGCCAGCAGCTTTAACACCGACAATGAGCAGTTCTTC. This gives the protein CASSFNTDNEQFF.

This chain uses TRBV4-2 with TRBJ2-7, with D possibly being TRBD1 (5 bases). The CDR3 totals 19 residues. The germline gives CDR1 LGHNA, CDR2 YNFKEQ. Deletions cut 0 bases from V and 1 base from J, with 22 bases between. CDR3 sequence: CASSQESLVGRVISYEQYF. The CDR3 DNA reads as TGTGCCAGCAGCCAAGAGTCGTTAGTCGGCAGGGTGATTTCCTACGAGCAGTACTTC.

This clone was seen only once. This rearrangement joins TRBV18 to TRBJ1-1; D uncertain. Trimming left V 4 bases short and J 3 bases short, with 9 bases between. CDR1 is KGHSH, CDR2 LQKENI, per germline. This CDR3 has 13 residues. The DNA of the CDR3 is TGTGCCAGCTCACAGAGGGAGTACACTGAAGCTTTCTTT. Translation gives CASSQREYTEAFF.

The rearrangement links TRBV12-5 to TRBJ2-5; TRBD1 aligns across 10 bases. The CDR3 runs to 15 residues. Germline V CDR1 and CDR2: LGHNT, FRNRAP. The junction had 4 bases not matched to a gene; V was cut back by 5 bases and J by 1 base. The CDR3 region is CASGPGQGSQETQYF. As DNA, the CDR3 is TGTGCTAGTGGTCCGGGACAGGGGTCCCAAGAGACCCAGTACTTC.

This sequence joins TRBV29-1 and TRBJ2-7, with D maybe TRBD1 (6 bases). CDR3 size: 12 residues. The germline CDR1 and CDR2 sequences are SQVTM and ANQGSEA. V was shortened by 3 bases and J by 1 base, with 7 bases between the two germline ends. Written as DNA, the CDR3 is TGCAGCGTTGAGGACAGATCCTACGAGCAGTACTTC. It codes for CSVEDRSYEQYF.

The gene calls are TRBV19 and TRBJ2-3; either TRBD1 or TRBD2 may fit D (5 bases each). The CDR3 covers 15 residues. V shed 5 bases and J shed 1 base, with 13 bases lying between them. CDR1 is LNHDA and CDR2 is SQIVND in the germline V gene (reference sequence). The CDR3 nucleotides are TGTGCCAGTAGTTCTCAGCAGGGACGCACAGATACGCAGTATTTT. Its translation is CASSSQQGRTDTQYF.

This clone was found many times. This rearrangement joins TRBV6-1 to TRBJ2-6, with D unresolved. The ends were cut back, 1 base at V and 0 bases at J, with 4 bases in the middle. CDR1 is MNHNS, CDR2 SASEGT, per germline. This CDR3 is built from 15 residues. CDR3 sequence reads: CASSEGDSGANVLTF. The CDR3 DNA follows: TGTGCCAGCAGTGAAGGGGACTCTGGGGCCAACGTCCTGACTTTC.

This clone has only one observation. The CDR3 spells CASSPGSAIETQYF. CDR3 coding DNA: TGCGCCAGCAGTCCGGGGTCGGCAATCGAGACCCAGTACTTC. The chain employs TRBV5-1 and TRBJ2-5; D is perhaps TRBD2 (5 bases). Germline values: CDR1 SGHRS, CDR2 YFSETQ. CDR3 length: 14 amino acids. V was clipped by 5 bases and J by 5 bases, with 16 bases between them.

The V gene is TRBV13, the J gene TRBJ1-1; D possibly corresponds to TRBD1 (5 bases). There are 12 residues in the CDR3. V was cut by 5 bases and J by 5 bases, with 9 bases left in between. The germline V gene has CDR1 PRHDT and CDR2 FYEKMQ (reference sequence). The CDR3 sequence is CASSPQGTEAFF. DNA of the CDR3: TGTGCCAGCAGCCCGCAGGGAACTGAAGCTTTCTTT.

The CDR3 region has the DNA TGCGCCAGCAGCTTGGTCCAGGACTATGGCTACACCTTC. Translation gives CASSLVQDYGYTF. The V call is TRBV5-1, the J call TRBJ1-2, with D unclear. V shed 0 bases and J shed 3 bases, with 6 bases lying between them. In germline, CDR1 is SGHRS, CDR2 YFSETQ. There are 13 residues in the CDR3.

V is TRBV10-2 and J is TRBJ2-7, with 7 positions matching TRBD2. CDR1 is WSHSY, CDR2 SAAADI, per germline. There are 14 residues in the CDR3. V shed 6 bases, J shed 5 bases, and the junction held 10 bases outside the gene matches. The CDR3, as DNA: TGCGCCAGCAGGACTCAAGCGGGGAGGGACGAGCAGTACTTC. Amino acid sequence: CASRTQAGRDEQYF.

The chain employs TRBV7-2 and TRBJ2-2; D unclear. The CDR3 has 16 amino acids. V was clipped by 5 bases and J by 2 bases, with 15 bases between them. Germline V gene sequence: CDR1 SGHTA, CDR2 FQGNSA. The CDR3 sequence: CASSPNSVSNTGELFF. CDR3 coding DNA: TGTGCCAGCAGCCCCAACAGTGTTTCAAACACCGGGGAGCTGTTTTTT. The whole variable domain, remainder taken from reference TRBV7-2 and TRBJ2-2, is GAGVSQSPSNKVTEKGKDVELRCDPISGHTALYWYRQSLGQGLEFLIYFQGNSAPDKSGLPSDRFSAERTGGSVSTLTIQRTQQEDSAVYLCASSPNSVSNTGELFFGEGSRLTVL.